This TCR beta chain was identified in a study of PD-L1 blockade in urothelial cancer (TCRdb year 2017). In the study overall: Therapy was started at some point between 2014 and 2016 for all patients, and atezolizumab 1,200 mg was administered intravenously every 3 weeks. About 85% of the 29 patients were males with bladder-origin urothelial cancer, and about 60% of the 29 reported a prior smoking history. An ECOG performance status of 0 or 1 was recorded for the patients, and 0 to 3 prior chemotherapy regimens had been received by the patients. Blood samples were analyzed at 3 weeks after treatment start (second dose) and at 6 weeks after treatment start. Blood samples yielded a median of 141,255 T cells and around 80,000 unique TCRs, with median clonality roughly 0.084. An exploratory multi-omic analysis was conducted of the somatic, immune and clinical correlates of response to PD-L1 blockade with atezolizumab in urothelial cancer. Pretreatment tumor samples and matched peripheral blood, collected serially before and after atezolizumab treatment, underwent TCR sequencing. Durable clinical benefit meant progression-free survival longer than 6 months, and TCR features were also tested against progression-free and overall survival. In the same patients, whole exome sequencing and RNA sequencing of pretreatment tumors were performed in addition to TCR sequencing. Durable clinical benefit was achieved by nine patients but not by the remaining 20. Pretreatment blood TCR-seq was available for twenty-nine patients, at least one posttreatment blood collection was obtained for around 25 patients, and tumor TCR-seq was available for around 25 patients.

Broad study findings and their caveats: Because the sample size was small (n ≈ 27) and many exploratory analyses were performed, the results are intended to be hypothesis-generating. Improved progression-free and overall survival was associated with having pretreatment peripheral blood TCR clonality below the median. Greater expansion of tumor-associated TCR clones in peripheral blood 3 weeks after the start of treatment was observed in patients with durable benefit (n ≈ 22, p = 0.022).

Relative to germline, V is 4 bases shorter and J is 9 bases shorter, with 14 bases between their ends. CDR3 length: 14 amino acids, cysteine to phenylalanine. Of all the DNA, just the CDR3 is kept, 42 bases in frame from base 1. For CDR1 and CDR2, the germline V gene lists SGHDT and YYEEEE. For this clone: Its antigen is not yet known. No much larger clonotype is one base removed from it; base qualities were not supplied.

Each PCR received spiked-in synthetic TCR analog templates so that absolute template abundance could be estimated from read counts. TCRbeta CDR3 regions were amplified from genomic DNA with bias-controlled V and J gene primers using the immunoSEQ assay. Rearranged TCRbeta segments were sequenced at approximately 20X coverage. On the study's bioinformatics: Sequencing errors were corrected by clustering, and CDR3s were annotated against IMGT so that V, D and J genes could be assigned. Out-of-frame and stop-codon sequences were excluded, and only productive TCRbeta rearrangements were used in downstream analyses. Clonality was calculated as one minus the Shannon entropy normalized by the log of the number of unique productive sequences. Clones differing between time points or between blood and tumor were identified by Fisher's exact test with Benjamini-Hochberg correction at adjusted p below 0.01. TCRdb limited this immuneACCESS table to in-frame rearrangements with V and J called. A share of clones is missing; checked studies link under half to unresolved V genes, and the rest is unexplained. V and J calls and clone size are given by that table; D and trimming were obtained from the DNA. Within this sample are some 80,000 clones, with roughly 87% of them counted one time only. Roughly 5.7% of the sample goes to the ten largest clones.

A total of 25 to 30 patients with locally advanced or metastatic urothelial carcinoma, treated at Memorial Sloan Kettering on a trial protocol, made up the cohort. Peripheral blood mononuclear cells were collected pretreatment and during treatment, with between 1 and 8 total time points obtained per patient. The Qiagen DNeasy Blood extraction kit was used to purify genomic DNA from total PBMCs and tumor samples. Collected pretreatment and during treatment, PBMCs were isolated and stored as previously described. The TCR was taken from a woman aged 70-85 years with urothelial cancer. The chain is made from TRBV5-6 and TRBJ1-6, and possibly TRBD1, on 5 matching bases. Sample: PBMCs, taken around atezolizumab (anti-PD-L1) treatment. This receptor carries the CDR3 CASSATLTGSPLHF. Here is the DNA: TGTGCCAGCAGCGCAACCCTAACAGGTTCACCCCTCCACTTT.